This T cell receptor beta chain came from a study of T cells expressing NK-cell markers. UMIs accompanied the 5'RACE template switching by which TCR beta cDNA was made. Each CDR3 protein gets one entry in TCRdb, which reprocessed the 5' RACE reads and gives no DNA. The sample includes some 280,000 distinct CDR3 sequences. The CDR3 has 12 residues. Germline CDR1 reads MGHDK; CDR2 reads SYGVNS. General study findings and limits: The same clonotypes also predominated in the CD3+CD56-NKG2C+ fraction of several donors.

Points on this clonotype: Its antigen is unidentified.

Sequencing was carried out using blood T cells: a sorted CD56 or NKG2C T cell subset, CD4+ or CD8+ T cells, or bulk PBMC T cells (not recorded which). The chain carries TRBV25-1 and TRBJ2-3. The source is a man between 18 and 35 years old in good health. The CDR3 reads CASSESTDTQYF.